These 10 T cell receptor beta chains originate from one sample sequenced in a study of radiation and T cells in renal cell carcinoma. Time point in this sample: blood 2 weeks post-SBRT. Treatment meaning: 15 Gy SBRT to primary tumor, nephrectomy 4 weeks later. TCRdb's copy holds only in-frame clones and misses some; the assay was immunoSEQ multiplex PCR. In the table there are roughly 130,000 clones, 88% of which are singletons. Sequenced here: blood, sampled from a patient whose treatment included radiotherapy and nephrectomy. The receptors were gathered from a woman between 65 and 79 years old with renal cell carcinoma.

The chain combines TRBV27 with TRBJ1-1, with a possible D match to TRBD1 (5 bases). The length of the CDR3 is 13 residues. V was clipped by 6 bases and J by 0 bases, with 8 bases between them. CDR1 and CDR2 from the germline V gene are MNHEY and SMNVEV (reference sequence). The CDR3 sequence: CASRTGMNTEAFF. The CDR3 DNA follows: TGTGCCAGCAGAACAGGCATGAACACTGAAGCTTTCTTT.

The chain employs TRBV15 and TRBJ2-2, with D perhaps matching TRBD1 (6 bases). CDR3 size: 13 residues. V lost 8 bases and J lost 1, with 8 bases in between. Germline values: CDR1 LNHNV, CDR2 YYDKDF (reference sequence). CDR3 in DNA: TGTGCCACCGGGACACAGAACACCGGGGAGCTGTTTTTT. Its protein product is CATGTQNTGELFF.

V gene TRBV18 combines with J gene TRBJ2-3; D is undetermined. V dropped 4 bases and J dropped 1 base, with 9 bases sitting between them. Germline V lookup: CDR1 KGHSH, CDR2 LQKENI. This CDR3 comprises 14 residues. Here the CDR3 reads CASSQGTGTDTQYF. DNA for the CDR3: TGTGCCAGCTCACAGGGAACTGGCACAGATACGCAGTATTTT. The whole variable domain, remainder taken from reference TRBV18 and TRBJ2-3, is NAGVMQNPRHLVRRRGQEARLRCSPMKGHSHVYWYRQLPEEGLKFMVYLQKENIIDESGMPKERFSAEFPKEGPSILRIQQVVRGDSAAYFCASSQGTGTDTQYFGPGTRLTVL.

This clone was detected only once. The chain has TRBV7-3 and TRBJ2-1, with D possibly matching TRBD1 (6 bases). V was trimmed by 5 bases and J by 0 bases, leaving 11 bases between them. The CDR3 is made up of 15 amino acids. Germline V gene sequence: CDR1 SGHTA, CDR2 FQGTGA. The CDR3, as DNA: TGTGCCAGCAGCCCGAGGGGGAGCTCCTACAATGAGCAGTTCTTC. This sequence encodes CASSPRGSSYNEQFF. The full variable domain, rest sourced from reference TRBV7-3 and TRBJ2-1, is GAGVSQTPSNKVTEKGKYVELRCDPISGHTALYWYRQSLGQGPEFLIYFQGTGAADDSGLPNDRFFAVRPEGSVSTLKIQRTERGDSAVYLCASSPRGSSYNEQFFGPGTRLTVL.

The rearrangement uses TRBV7-2 and TRBJ2-4, with TRBD2 matching over 7 bases. Germline CDR1 SGHTA, CDR2 FQGNSA. The CDR3 runs 15 residues. Germline trimming cut 6 bases from V and 1 base from J; bases unmatched to any gene: 6. The CDR3 DNA reads TGTGCCAGCAGACGGAGCGGGGCTGCCAAAAACATTCAGTACTTC. As protein: CASRRSGAAKNIQYF.

In this sample, this clone turned up once. The J gene is TRBJ2-7, the V gene TRBV30; 12 bases match TRBD1. V shed 0 bases, J shed 5 bases, and the junction held 5 bases outside the gene matches. The germline V gene has CDR1 GTSNPN and CDR2 SVGIG (reference sequence). The length of the CDR3 is 15 residues. In DNA, the CDR3 is TGTGCCTGGAGTGTACGGGACAGGGGGCTGGACGAGCAGTACTTC. This translates into CAWSVRDRGLDEQYF. The whole variable domain, remainder taken from reference TRBV30 and TRBJ2-7, is SQTIHQWPATLVQPVGSPLSLECTVEGTSNPNLYWYRQAAGRGLQLLFYSVGIGQISSEVPQNLSASRPQDRQFILSSKKLLLSDSGFYLCAWSVRDRGLDEQYFGPGTRLTVT.

This chain uses TRBV7-8 with TRBJ2-2; D possibly uses TRBD1 or TRBD2 (5 bases each). V lost 0 bases, J lost 5 bases, and 7 bases lay in between. The CDR3 runs 14 residues. The germline V gene encodes CDR1 SGHVS and CDR2 FQNEAQ. CDR3 loop: CASSLAWGTGELFF. Here the CDR3 DNA reads TGTGCCAGCAGCTTAGCTTGGGGGACCGGGGAGCTGTTTTTT.

The gene calls are TRBV4-2 and TRBJ2-1; 10 positions match TRBD2. The CDR3 runs to 17 residues. Per germline, CDR1 LGHNA and CDR2 YNFKEQ. After removal of 1 base from V and 1 base from J, the junction contained 4 bases not matched to a gene. CDR3 loop: CASSQGAAGGSYNEQFF. CDR3 DNA: TGTGCCAGCAGCCAAGGAGCAGCGGGGGGGTCCTACAATGAGCAGTTCTTC.

This sequence joins TRBV30 and TRBJ1-4; the D is unclear. The V gene's germline CDR1 is GTSNPN and CDR2 SVGIG (reference sequence). The CDR3 totals 14 residues. V was cut by 4 bases and J by 3 bases, with 12 bases left in between. The CDR3 DNA follows: TGTGCCTGGAATGTAGGAATAGCTAATGAAAAACTGTTTTTT. This gives the protein CAWNVGIANEKLFF.

The chain uses TRBV5-4 and TRBJ2-7; 9 nucleotides match TRBD2. CDR3 length equals 13 residues. V trimming: 5 bases; J trimming: 5 bases; junction bases outside the gene matches: 5. The germline CDR1 and CDR2 sequences are SGHNT and YYREEE (reference sequence). This chain's CDR3 is CASRSSGGNEQYF. In nucleotides, the CDR3 is TGTGCCAGCAGAAGTAGCGGGGGCAACGAGCAGTACTTC.